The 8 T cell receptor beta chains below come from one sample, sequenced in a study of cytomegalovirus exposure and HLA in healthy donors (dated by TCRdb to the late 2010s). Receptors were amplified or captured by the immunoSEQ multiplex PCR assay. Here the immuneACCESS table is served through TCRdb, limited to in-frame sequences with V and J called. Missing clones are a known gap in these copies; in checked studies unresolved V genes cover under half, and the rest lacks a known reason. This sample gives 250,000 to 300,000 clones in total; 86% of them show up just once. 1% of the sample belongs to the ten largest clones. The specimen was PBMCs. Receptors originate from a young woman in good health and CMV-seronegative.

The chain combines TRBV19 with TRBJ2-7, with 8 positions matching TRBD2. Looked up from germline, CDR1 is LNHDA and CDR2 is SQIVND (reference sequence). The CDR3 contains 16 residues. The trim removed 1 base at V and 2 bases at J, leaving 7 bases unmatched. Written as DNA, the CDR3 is TGTGCCAGTAGTATAGGTCGACTAGCGTTTACCTACGAGCAGTACTTC. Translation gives CASSIGRLAFTYEQYF.

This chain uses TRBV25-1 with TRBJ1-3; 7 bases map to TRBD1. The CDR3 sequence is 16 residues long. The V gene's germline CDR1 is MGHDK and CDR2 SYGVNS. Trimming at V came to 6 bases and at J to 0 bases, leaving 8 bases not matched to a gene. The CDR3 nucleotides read TGTGCCAGCAGCCCCACCGGGACAGCCTCTGGAAACACCATATATTTT. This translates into CASSPTGTASGNTIYF.

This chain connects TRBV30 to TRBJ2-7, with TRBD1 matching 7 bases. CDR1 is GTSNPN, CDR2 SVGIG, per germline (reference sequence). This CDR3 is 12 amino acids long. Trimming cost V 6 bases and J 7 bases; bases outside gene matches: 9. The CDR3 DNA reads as TGTGCCTGCACTAAGGGGGCGCGGGAGCAGTACTTC. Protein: CACTKGAREQYF.

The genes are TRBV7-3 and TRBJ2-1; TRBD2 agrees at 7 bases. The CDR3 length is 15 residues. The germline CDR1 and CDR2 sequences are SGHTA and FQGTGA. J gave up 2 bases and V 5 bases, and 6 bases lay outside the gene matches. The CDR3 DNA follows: TGTGCCAGCAGCCCCGGTAGCGGGCCCTACAATGAGCAGTTCTTC. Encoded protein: CASSPGSGPYNEQFF.

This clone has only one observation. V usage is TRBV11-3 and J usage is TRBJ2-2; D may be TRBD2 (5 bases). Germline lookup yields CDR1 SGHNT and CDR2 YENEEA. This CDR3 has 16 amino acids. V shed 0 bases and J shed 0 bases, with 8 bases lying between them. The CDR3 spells CASSLESGANTGELFF. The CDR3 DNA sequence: TGTGCCAGCAGCTTAGAGAGCGGAGCGAACACCGGGGAGCTGTTTTTT.

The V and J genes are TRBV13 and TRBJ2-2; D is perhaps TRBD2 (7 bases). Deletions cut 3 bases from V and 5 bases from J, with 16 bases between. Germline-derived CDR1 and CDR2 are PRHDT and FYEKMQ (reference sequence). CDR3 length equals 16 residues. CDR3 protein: CASSLGRGGETGELFF. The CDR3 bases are TGTGCCAGCAGCTTGGGCAGGGGAGGGGAAACCGGGGAGCTGTTTTTT.

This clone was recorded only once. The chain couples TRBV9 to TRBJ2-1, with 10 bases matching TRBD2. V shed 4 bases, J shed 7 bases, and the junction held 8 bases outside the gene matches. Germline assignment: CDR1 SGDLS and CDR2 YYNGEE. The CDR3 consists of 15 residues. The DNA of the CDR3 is TGTGCCAGCAGCAGTCAGCCGGGACTAGCGAATGAGCAGTTCTTC. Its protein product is CASSSQPGLANEQFF.

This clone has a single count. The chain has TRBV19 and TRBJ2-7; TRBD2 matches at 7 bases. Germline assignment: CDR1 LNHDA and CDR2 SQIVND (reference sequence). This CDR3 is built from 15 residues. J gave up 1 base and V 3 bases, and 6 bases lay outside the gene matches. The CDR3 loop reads CASSMRSGKSYEQYF. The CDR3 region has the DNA TGTGCCAGTAGTATGAGGAGCGGGAAGTCCTACGAGCAGTACTTC.